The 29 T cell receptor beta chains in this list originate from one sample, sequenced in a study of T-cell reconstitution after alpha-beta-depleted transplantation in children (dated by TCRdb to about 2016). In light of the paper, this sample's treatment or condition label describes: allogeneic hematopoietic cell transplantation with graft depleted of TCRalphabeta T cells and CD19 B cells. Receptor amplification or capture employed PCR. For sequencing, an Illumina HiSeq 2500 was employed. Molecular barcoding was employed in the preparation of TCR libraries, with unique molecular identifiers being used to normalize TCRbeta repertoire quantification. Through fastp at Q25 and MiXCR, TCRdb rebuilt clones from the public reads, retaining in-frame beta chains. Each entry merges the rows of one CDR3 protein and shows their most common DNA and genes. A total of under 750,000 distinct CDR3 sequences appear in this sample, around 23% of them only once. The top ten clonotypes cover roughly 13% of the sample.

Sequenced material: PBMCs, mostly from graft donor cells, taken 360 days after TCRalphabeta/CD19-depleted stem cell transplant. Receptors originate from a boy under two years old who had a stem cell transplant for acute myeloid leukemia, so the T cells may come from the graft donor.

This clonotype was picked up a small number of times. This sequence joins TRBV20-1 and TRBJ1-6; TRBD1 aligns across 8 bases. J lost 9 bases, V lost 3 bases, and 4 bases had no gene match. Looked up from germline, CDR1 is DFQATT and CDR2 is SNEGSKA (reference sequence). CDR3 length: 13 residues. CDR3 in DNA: TGCAGTGCTAGCCGCAGGGGGCCTTCACCCCTCCACTTT. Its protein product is CSASRRGPSPLHF.

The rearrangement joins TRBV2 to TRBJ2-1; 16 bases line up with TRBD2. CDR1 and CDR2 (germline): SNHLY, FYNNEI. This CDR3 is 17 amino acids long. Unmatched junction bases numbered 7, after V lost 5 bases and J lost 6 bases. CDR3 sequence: CASSPPGLAGGINEQFF. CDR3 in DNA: TGTGCCAGCAGTCCTCCGGGACTAGCGGGGGGGATCAATGAGCAGTTCTTC.

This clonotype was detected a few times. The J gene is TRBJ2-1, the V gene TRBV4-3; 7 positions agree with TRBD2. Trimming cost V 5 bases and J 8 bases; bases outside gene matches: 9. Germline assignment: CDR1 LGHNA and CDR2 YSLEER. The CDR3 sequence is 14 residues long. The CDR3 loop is CASSTHSSGDEQFF. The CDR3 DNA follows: TGCGCCAGCAGCACCCACTCTAGCGGAGATGAGCAGTTCTTC.

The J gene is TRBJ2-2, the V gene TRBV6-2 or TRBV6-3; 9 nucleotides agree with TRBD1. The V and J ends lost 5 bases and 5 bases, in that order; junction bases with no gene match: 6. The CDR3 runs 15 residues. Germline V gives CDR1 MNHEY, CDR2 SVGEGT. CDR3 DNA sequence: TGTGCCAGCAGTCCCTGGACAGGGGCGACCGGGGAGCTGTTTTTT. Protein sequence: CASSPWTGATGELFF.

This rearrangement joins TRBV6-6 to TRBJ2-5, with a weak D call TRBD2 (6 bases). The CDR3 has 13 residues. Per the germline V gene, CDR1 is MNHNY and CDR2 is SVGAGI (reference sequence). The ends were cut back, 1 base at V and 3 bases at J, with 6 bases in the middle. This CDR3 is CASSYWREETQYF. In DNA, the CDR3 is TGTGCCAGCAGTTACTGGAGGGAAGAGACCCAGTACTTC.

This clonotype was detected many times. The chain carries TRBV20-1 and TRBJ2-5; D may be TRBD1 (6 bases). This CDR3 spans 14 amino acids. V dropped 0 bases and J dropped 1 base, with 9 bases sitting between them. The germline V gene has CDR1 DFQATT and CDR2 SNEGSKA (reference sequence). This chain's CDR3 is CSARDPRGQETQYF. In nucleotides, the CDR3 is TGCAGTGCTAGAGACCCCAGGGGCCAAGAGACCCAGTACTTC.

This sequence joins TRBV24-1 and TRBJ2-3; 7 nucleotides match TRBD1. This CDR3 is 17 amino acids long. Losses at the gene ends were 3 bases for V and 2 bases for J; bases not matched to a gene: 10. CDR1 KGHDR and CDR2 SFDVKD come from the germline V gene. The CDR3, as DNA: TGTGCCACCAGTGATATGGACAGGAAGAACCCCACAGATACGCAGTATTTT. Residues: CATSDMDRKNPTDTQYF.

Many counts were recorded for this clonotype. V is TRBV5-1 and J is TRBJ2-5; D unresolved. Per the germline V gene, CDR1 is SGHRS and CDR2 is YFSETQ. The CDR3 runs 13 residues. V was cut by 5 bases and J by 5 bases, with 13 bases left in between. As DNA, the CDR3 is TGCGCCAGCAGAGTGGATCCCCTGGAGACCCAGTACTTC. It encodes CASRVDPLETQYF.

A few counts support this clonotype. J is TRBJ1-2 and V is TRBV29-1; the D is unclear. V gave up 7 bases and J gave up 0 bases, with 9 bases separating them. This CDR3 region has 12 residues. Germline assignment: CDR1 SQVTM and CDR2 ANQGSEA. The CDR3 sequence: CSGDTANYGYTF. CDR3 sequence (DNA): TGCAGCGGAGATACAGCTAACTATGGCTACACCTTC.

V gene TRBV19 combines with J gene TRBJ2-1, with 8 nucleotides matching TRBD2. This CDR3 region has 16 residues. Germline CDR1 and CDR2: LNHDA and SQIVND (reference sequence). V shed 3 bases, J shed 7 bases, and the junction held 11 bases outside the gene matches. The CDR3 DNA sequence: TGTGCCAGTAGTATGGATAGCGGGGAAATGTATAATGAGCAGTTCTTC. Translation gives CASSMDSGEMYNEQFF.

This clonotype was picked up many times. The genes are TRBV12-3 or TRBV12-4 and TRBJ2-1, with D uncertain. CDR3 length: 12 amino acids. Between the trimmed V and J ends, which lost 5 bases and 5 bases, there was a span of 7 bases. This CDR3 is CASSPMNNEQFF. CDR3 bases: TGTGCCAGCAGTCCCATGAACAATGAGCAGTTCTTC.

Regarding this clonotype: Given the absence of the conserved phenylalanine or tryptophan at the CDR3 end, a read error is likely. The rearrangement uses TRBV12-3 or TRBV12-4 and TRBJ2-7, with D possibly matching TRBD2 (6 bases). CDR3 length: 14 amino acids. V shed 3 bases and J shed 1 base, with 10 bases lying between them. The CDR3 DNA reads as TGTGCCAGCAGTTTGATCGGGGGATCCTACGAGCAGTACTAC. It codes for CASSLIGGSYEQYY.

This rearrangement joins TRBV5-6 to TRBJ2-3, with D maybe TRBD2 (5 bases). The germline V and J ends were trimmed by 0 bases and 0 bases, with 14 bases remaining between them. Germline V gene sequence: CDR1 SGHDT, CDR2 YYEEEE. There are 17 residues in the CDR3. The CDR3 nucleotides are TGTGCCAGCAGCTTGGAGCTTTGGACGGGAAGCACAGATACGCAGTATTTT. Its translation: CASSLELWTGSTDTQYF.

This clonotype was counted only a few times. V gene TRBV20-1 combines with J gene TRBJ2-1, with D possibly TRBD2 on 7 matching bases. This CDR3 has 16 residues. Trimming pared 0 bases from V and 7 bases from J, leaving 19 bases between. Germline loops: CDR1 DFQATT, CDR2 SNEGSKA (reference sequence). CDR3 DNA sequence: TGCAGTGCTAGAGATCCACGGGGGGCCGAGAGGAATGAGCAGTTCTTC. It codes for CSARDPRGAERNEQFF.

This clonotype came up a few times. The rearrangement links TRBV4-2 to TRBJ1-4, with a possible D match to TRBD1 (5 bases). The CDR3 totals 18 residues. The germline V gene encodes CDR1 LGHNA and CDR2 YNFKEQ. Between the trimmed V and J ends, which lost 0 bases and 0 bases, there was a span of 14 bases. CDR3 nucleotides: TGTGCCAGCAGCCAAGATAGGGGCAGGTTCACAACTAATGAAAAACTGTTTTTT. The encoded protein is CASSQDRGRFTTNEKLFF.

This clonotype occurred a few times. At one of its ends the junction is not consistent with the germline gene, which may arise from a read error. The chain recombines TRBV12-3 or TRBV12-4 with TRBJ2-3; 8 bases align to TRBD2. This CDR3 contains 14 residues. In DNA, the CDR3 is TGTGCCAGCAGTATAGCGGGGACCGACGATACGCAGTATTTT. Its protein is CASSIAGTDDTQYF.

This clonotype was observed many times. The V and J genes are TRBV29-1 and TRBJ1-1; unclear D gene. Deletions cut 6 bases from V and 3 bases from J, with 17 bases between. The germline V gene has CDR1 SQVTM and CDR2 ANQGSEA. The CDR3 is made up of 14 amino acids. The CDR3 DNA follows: TGCAGCGTCGCGACAATACGGGGTGACACTGAAGCTTTCTTT. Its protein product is CSVATIRGDTEAFF.

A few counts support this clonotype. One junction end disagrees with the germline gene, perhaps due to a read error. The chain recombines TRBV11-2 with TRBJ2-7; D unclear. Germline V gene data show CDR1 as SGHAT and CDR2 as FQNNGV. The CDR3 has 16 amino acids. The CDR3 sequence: CASSLETRPSAYEQYF. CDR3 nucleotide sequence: TGTGCCAGCAGCCTAGAAACAAGGCCCAGCGCCTACGAGCAGTACTTC.

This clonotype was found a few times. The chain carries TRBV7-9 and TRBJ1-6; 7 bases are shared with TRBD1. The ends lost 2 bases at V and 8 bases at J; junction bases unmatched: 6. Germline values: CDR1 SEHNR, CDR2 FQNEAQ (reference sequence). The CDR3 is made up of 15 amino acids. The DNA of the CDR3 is TGTGCCAGCAGCTTAACCGGGACAGCTGATTCACCCCTCCACTTT. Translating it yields CASSLTGTADSPLHF.

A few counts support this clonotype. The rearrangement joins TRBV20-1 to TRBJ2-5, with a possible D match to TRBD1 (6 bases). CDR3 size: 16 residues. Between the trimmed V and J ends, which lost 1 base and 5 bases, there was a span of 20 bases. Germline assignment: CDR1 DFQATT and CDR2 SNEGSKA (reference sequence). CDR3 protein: CSARVSRDTTRETQYF. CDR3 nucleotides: TGCAGTGCTAGAGTTTCCCGGGACACCACCCGGGAGACCCAGTACTTC.

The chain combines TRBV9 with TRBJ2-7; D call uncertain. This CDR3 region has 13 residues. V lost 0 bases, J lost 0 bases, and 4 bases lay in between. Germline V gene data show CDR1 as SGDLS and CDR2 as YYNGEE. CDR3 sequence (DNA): TGTGCCAGCAGCGTAGCTCCCTCCTACGAGCAGTACTTC. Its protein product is CASSVAPSYEQYF.

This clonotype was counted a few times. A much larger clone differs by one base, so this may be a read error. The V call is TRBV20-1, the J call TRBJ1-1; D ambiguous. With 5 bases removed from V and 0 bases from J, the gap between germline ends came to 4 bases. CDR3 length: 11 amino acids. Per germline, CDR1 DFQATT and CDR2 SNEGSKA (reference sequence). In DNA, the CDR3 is TGCAGTGCTTGGGTGAACACTGAAGCTTTCTTT. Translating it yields CSAWVNTEAFF.

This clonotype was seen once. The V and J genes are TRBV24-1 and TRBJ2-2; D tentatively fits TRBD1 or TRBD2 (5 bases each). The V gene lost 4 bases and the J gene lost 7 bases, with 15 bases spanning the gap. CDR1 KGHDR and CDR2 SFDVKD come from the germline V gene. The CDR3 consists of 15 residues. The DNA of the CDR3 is TGTGCCACCAGTGAACCCGAGGGGTCGGGCGGGGAGCTGTTTTTT. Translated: CATSEPEGSGGELFF.

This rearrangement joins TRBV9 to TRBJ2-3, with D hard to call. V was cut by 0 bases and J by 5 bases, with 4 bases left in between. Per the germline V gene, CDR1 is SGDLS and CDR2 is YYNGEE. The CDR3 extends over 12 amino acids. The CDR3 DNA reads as TGTGCCAGCAGCGTAGTGGGAGATACGCAGTATTTT. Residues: CASSVVGDTQYF.

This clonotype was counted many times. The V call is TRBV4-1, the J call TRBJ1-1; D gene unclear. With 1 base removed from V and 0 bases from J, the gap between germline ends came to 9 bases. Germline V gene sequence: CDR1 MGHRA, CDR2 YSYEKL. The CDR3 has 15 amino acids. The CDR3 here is CASSQGEDLNTEAFF. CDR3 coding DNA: TGCGCCAGCAGCCAAGGGGAAGACCTGAACACTGAAGCTTTCTTT.

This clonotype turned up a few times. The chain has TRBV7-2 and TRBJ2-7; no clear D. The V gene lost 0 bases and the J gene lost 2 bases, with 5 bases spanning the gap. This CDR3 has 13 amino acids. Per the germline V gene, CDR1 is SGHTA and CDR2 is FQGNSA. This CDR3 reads CASSLALPYEQYF. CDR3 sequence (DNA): TGTGCCAGCAGCTTAGCGCTCCCCTACGAGCAGTACTTC.

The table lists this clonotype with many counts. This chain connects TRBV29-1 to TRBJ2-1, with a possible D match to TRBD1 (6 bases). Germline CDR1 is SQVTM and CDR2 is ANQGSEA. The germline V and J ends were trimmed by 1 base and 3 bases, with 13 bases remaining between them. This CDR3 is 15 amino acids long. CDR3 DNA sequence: TGCAGCGTTGAAGGGGTCAGGGGAAGCTACAATGAGCAGTTCTTC. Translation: CSVEGVRGSYNEQFF.

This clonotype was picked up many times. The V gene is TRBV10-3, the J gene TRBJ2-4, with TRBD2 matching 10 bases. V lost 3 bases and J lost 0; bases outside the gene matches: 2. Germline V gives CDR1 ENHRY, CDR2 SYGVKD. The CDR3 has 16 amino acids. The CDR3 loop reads CAISDLAGGAKNIQYF. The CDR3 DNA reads TGTGCCATCAGTGACTTAGCGGGGGGAGCCAAAAACATTCAGTACTTC.

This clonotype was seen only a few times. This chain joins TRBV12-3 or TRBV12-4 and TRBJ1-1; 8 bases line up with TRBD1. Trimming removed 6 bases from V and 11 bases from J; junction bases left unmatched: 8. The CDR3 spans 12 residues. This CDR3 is CASSGQGNMAFF. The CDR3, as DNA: TGTGCCAGCAGCGGACAGGGTAATATGGCTTTCTTT.